These 20 T cell receptor beta chains were sequenced from one sample in a study of OX40 agonist ivuxolimab in advanced cancers. Method: immunoSEQ multiplex PCR; TCRdb's copy keeps in-frame clones and lacks some. The profile shows tens of thousands of clones, roughly 86% of them singletons. Sequenced here: CD4+ or CD8+ T cells sorted from blood, sampled in a trial of the OX40 agonist ivuxolimab. These receptors all come from an adult with an advanced solid tumor such as melanoma, head and neck, liver or kidney cancer.

The V gene is TRBV11-3, the J gene TRBJ2-1; 11 bases line up with TRBD1. V shed 3 bases, J shed 2 bases, and the junction held 0 bases outside the gene matches. The V gene's germline CDR1 is SGHNT and CDR2 YENEEA. The CDR3 has 15 residues. The CDR3 nucleotides read TGTGCCAGCAGCTTGGGACAGGGGGCCTACAATGAGCAGTTCTTC. Its protein is CASSLGQGAYNEQFF.

This clone appeared once. The chain joins TRBV4-3 to TRBJ2-1; 10 bases match TRBD1. With V trimmed by 0 bases and J by 8 bases, 19 bases remained unmatched. The CDR3 has 20 residues. Germline V gene sequence: CDR1 LGHNA, CDR2 YSLEER. The CDR3: CASSQDPPRTGGYLPHEQFF. In DNA form, the CDR3 reads TGCGCCAGCAGCCAAGATCCCCCCCGGACAGGGGGTTATCTTCCCCATGAGCAGTTCTTC.

The genes are TRBV6-5 and TRBJ1-2; 9 nucleotides agree with TRBD1. With V trimmed by 5 bases and J by 7 bases, 5 bases remained unmatched. Per germline, CDR1 MNHEY and CDR2 SVGAGI. This CDR3 is built from 13 residues. CDR3 bases: TGTGCCAGCAGTAAACAGGGGGCGGTTGGCTACACCTTC. It specifies CASSKQGAVGYTF.

The chain uses TRBV11-3 and TRBJ2-7, with D unresolved. Germline values: CDR1 SGHNT, CDR2 YENEEA. The V and J ends lost 2 bases and 2 bases respectively, with 7 bases between them. This CDR3 is built from 13 residues. The CDR3 loop is CASSLNSAYEQYF. Written as DNA, the CDR3 is TGTGCCAGCAGCTTAAACTCGGCCTACGAGCAGTACTTC.

This rearrangement joins TRBV28 to TRBJ1-2; D remains unclear. From germline, CDR1 is MDHEN and CDR2 SYDVKM. The CDR3 is 11 amino acids. Deletions cut 7 bases from V and 5 bases from J, with 8 bases between. The chain's CDR3 is CASKSLYGYTF. As DNA, the CDR3 is TGTGCCAGCAAATCCCTTTATGGCTACACCTTC.

This sequence joins TRBV29-1 and TRBJ1-1, with D perhaps matching TRBD1 (5 bases). There are 16 residues in the CDR3. The germline V gene has CDR1 SQVTM and CDR2 ANQGSEA. Trimming removed 0 bases from V and 1 base from J, with 15 bases in between. In DNA, the CDR3 is TGCAGCGTTGAAGATCGCGGGGCCAATGGGAACACTGAAGCTTTCTTT. It translates to CSVEDRGANGNTEAFF.

In this sample, this clone turned up once. The chain has TRBV7-8 and TRBJ2-7; D gene uncertain. This CDR3 is 16 amino acids long. V was clipped by 2 bases and J by 0 bases, with 14 bases between them. Germline CDR1 is SGHVS and CDR2 is FQNEAQ. CDR3 sequence reads: CASSLSIPVSSYEQYF. CDR3 coding DNA: TGTGCCAGCAGCTTATCCATCCCGGTAAGCTCCTACGAGCAGTACTTC.

This clone was recorded a few times. This chain uses TRBV7-9 with TRBJ1-2; D may be TRBD1 (6 bases). Looked up from germline, CDR1 is SEHNR and CDR2 is FQNEAQ (reference sequence). Trimming took 6 bases from V and 4 from J, leaving 12 bases between them. There are 13 residues in the CDR3. CDR3 bases: TGTGCCAGCAGTCCCGACAGGAGCTATGGCTACACCTTC. It specifies CASSPDRSYGYTF. The full variable domain, in which reference TRBV7-9 and TRBJ1-2 provide the parts outside the CDR3, is DTGVSQNPRHKITKRGQNVTFRCDPISEHNRLYWYRQTLGQGPEFLTYFQNEAQLEKSRLLSDRFSAERPKGSFSTLEIQRTEQGDSAMYLCASSPDRSYGYTFGSGTRLTVV.

The V gene is TRBV7-2, the J gene TRBJ2-7; TRBD1 might be the D (5 bases). The CDR3 spans 12 residues. The germline V gene encodes CDR1 SGHTA and CDR2 FQGNSA. The V end was cut by 1 base, the J end by 10 bases, with 11 bases between. CDR3 residues: CASSLGLGDQYF. The CDR3 region has the DNA TGTGCCAGCAGCTTAGGGCTAGGGGATCAGTACTTC.

V usage is TRBV28 and J usage is TRBJ1-5, with D possibly TRBD1 on 6 matching bases. V shed 6 bases and J shed 6 bases, with 9 bases lying between them. This CDR3 spans 12 amino acids. Germline assignment: CDR1 MDHEN and CDR2 SYDVKM. The CDR3 region has the DNA TGTGCCAGCAGCCACAGGGTTCAGCCCCAGCATTTT. Translating it yields CASSHRVQPQHF.

The rearrangement joins TRBV9 to TRBJ2-3; tentative D call: TRBD1 (5 bases). The CDR3 sequence is 14 residues long. The V and J ends lost 4 bases and 0 bases respectively, with 9 bases between them. CDR1 is SGDLS, CDR2 YYNGEE, per germline. The CDR3 DNA reads as TGTGCCAGCAGCCCTAGGGGAAGCACAGATACGCAGTATTTT. Translated: CASSPRGSTDTQYF.

The rearrangement joins TRBV6-1 to TRBJ1-2, with 7 bases identical to TRBD1. CDR1 and CDR2 from the germline V gene are MNHNS and SASEGT. This CDR3 has 14 amino acids. The ends lost 7 bases at V and 5 bases at J; junction bases unmatched: 10. As DNA, the CDR3 is TGTGCCAGCATCATCGAAGGGGGCCTTTATGGCTACACCTTC. This gives the protein CASIIEGGLYGYTF.

This chain joins TRBV6-1 and TRBJ2-7, with 13 bases lining up with TRBD2. The germline gives CDR1 MNHNS, CDR2 SASEGT. With 4 bases clipped from V and 3 bases from J, the junction kept 3 bases outside the gene matches. This CDR3 comprises 15 residues. The CDR3, as DNA: TGTGCCAGCAGTGTCTGGACTAGCGGGAGCTACGAGCAGTACTTC. It encodes CASSVWTSGSYEQYF.

The chain has TRBV5-8 and TRBJ2-7; the D call may be TRBD1 or TRBD2 (5 bases each). The germline CDR1 and CDR2 sequences are SGHTS and YDEGEE. This CDR3 has 15 residues. V was cut by 4 bases and J by 2 bases, with 16 bases left in between. The CDR3 protein is CASSGRPGLTYEQYF. The CDR3 bases are TGTGCCAGCAGCGGTAGACCGGGGCTAACCTACGAGCAGTACTTC.

The chain employs TRBV19 and TRBJ1-2; D unclear. The CDR3 length is 14 residues. The V and J ends lost 7 bases and 4 bases respectively, with 16 bases between them. Germline assignment: CDR1 LNHDA and CDR2 SQIVND (reference sequence). CDR3 sequence reads: CASTQPGTIYGYTF. The CDR3 bases are TGTGCCAGTACCCAACCGGGTACTATCTATGGCTACACCTTC.

The rearrangement uses TRBV4-2 and TRBJ2-4; 7 bases are shared with TRBD2. Germline V CDR1 and CDR2: LGHNA, YNFKEQ. V was pared by 0 bases and J by 6 bases, with 11 bases of the junction left unmatched. CDR3 length: 17 amino acids. In nucleotides, the CDR3 is TGTGCCAGCAGCCAAGATTTAGGGGCGGGAGTTGGAAACATTCAGTACTTC. Amino acids: CASSQDLGAGVGNIQYF.

This sequence joins TRBV6-1 and TRBJ2-3, with TRBD1 matching 7 bases. Germline trimming cut 0 bases from V and 1 base from J; bases unmatched to any gene: 13. The germline gives CDR1 MNHNS, CDR2 SASEGT. This CDR3 region has 19 residues. The CDR3: CASSEAGPMTGYGTDTQYF. The CDR3 coding sequence is TGTGCCAGCAGTGAAGCAGGCCCTATGACAGGGTATGGCACAGATACGCAGTATTTT.

The V gene is TRBV2, the J gene TRBJ2-3; 7 bases are shared with TRBD2. The junction had 3 bases not matched to a gene; V was cut back by 5 bases and J by 1 base. The CDR3 is 14 amino acids. The germline V gene has CDR1 SNHLY and CDR2 FYNNEI. The DNA of the CDR3 is TGTGCCAGCAGTTGGGCGGGAGGCACAGATACGCAGTATTTT. This translates into CASSWAGGTDTQYF.

The chain couples TRBV11-2 to TRBJ2-4; D is uncertain. Germline loops: CDR1 SGHAT, CDR2 FQNNGV. The germline V and J ends were trimmed by 5 bases and 6 bases, with 14 bases remaining between them. The CDR3 runs to 14 residues. CDR3 loop: CASSTSGVTNIQYF. The CDR3 region has the DNA TGTGCCAGCAGCACCTCTGGGGTAACAAACATTCAGTACTTC.

This sequence joins TRBV28 and TRBJ1-2; D is undetermined. The CDR3 totals 12 residues. Trimming cost V 6 bases and J 3 bases, with 8 bases left between them. Germline assignment: CDR1 MDHEN and CDR2 SYDVKM. The CDR3 here is CASSLGHYGYTF. CDR3 sequence (DNA): TGTGCCAGCAGCCTCGGACACTATGGCTACACCTTC.